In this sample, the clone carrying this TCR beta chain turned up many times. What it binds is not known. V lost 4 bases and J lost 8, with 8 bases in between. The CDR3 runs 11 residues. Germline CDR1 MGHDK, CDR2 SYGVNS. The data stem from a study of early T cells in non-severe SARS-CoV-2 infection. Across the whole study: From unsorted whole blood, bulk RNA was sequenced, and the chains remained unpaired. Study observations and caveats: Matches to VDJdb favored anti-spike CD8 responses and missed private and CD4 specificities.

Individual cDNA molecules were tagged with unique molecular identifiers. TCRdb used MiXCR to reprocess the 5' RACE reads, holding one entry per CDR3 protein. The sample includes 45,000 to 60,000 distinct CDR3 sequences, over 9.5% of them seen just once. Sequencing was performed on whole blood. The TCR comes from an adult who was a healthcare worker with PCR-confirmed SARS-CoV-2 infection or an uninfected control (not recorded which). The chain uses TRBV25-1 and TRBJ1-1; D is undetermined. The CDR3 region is CASSANREAFF. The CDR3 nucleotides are TGTGCCAGCAGTGCTAACAGAGAAGCTTTCTTT. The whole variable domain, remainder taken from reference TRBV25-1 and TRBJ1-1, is EADIYQTPRYLVIGTGKKITLECSQTMGHDKMYWYQQDPGMELHLIHYSYGVNSTEKGDLSSESTVSRIRTEHFPLTLESARPSHTSQYLCASSANREAFFGQGTRLTVV.